This T cell receptor beta chain was documented in a study of immune characterization of retroperitoneal liposarcoma. This CDR3 comprises 15 residues. The junction had 9 bases not matched to a gene; V was cut back by 5 bases and J by 8 bases. Germline CDR1 and CDR2: MNHNS and SASEGT. This clonotype appeared many times. TCRdb reprocessed the PCR reads via MiXCR and lists one record per CDR3 protein. Here the sample spans more than 15,000 distinct CDR3 sequences, approximately 37% being singletons. The rearrangement links TRBV6-1 to TRBJ2-1, with 10 positions matching TRBD2. The clonotype was recovered from a male donor with retroperitoneal liposarcoma. The sequencing sample was made of blood. The DNA of the CDR3 is TGTGCCAGCAGTTTTGGACTAGCGGCAGGAGATGAGCAGTTCTTC. It translates to CASSFGLAAGDEQFF.